These 9 T cell receptor beta chains came from one sample sequenced in a study of T cell responses to AZD1222 COVID-19 vaccine. The method was immunoSEQ multiplex PCR; TCRdb's version includes in-frame clones alone and lacks a portion of them. The sample has about 85,000 clones, 86% seen once. The sequencing used peripheral blood, collected on day 0 of AZD1222 vaccination. These receptors all come from an adult in good health.

This chain connects TRBV15 to TRBJ2-3; no clear D gene. CDR1 and CDR2 from the germline V gene are LNHNV and YYDKDF (reference sequence). Trimming removed 4 bases from V and 1 base from J, with 9 bases in between. The CDR3 consists of 14 residues. The DNA of the CDR3 is TGTGCCACCAGCACCTTCGATGGCACAGATACGCAGTATTTT. Protein product: CATSTFDGTDTQYF.

The count of this clone is one. V gene TRBV28 combines with J gene TRBJ1-5; 8 bases match TRBD1. Germline-derived CDR1 and CDR2 are MDHEN and SYDVKM. This CDR3 comprises 16 residues. Trimming took 8 bases from V and 0 from J; bases not matched to a gene: 9. The CDR3 bases are TGTGCCAGCCTCGGACAGGGATCTCCTAGCAATCAGCCCCAGCATTTT. The encoded protein is CASLGQGSPSNQPQHF.

V and J are TRBV11-2 and TRBJ2-7, with 8 bases identical to TRBD1. V gave up 2 bases and J gave up 3 bases; unmatched junction bases: 9. The germline gives CDR1 SGHAT, CDR2 FQNNGV. The CDR3 covers 16 residues. The CDR3 DNA is TGTGCCAGCAGCTTACCCGGCGGACAGGGTAACTACGAGCAGTACTTC. Protein sequence: CASSLPGGQGNYEQYF.

This clone was picked up one time. The rearrangement joins TRBV7-3 to TRBJ2-7; D is possibly TRBD2 (6 bases). The CDR3 consists of 15 residues. V lost 5 bases, J lost 2 bases, and 16 bases lay in between. The germline gives CDR1 SGHTA, CDR2 FQGTGA. The CDR3 loop is CASSLRGTETYEQYF. In DNA, the CDR3 is TGTGCCAGCAGCCTCCGCGGGACTGAAACCTACGAGCAGTACTTC.

The chain is built from TRBV9 and TRBJ1-4; maybe TRBD1 (6 bases). CDR3 length: 15 residues. Germline V gene data show CDR1 as SGDLS and CDR2 as YYNGEE. The ends were cut back, 3 bases at V and 3 bases at J, with 12 bases in the middle. The CDR3: CASSALTGANEKLFF. The CDR3 DNA sequence: TGTGCCAGCAGCGCTTTGACAGGCGCTAATGAAAAACTGTTTTTT.

A single count supports this clone. The chain is built from TRBV3-1 (or the pseudogene TRBV3-2) and TRBJ2-7; a possible D gene is TRBD2 (6 bases). This CDR3 comprises 15 residues. The germline CDR1 and CDR2 sequences are LGHDT and YNNKEL (reference sequence). V lost 0 bases, J lost 6 bases, and 15 bases lay in between. DNA of the CDR3: TGTGCCAGCAGCCAAGATGGGGGGTCCCTTCGCGAGCAGTACTTC. Translation: CASSQDGGSLREQYF.

This clone was seen once. The rearrangement joins TRBV9 to TRBJ1-2; possible D gene TRBD1, 6 bases. The CDR3 extends over 15 amino acids. Germline lookup yields CDR1 SGDLS and CDR2 YYNGEE. The germline V and J ends were trimmed by 0 bases and 4 bases, with 13 bases remaining between them. The chain's CDR3 is CASSVATGTGYGYTF. The CDR3 coding sequence is TGTGCCAGCAGCGTAGCCACAGGGACGGGCTATGGCTACACCTTC.

This chain connects TRBV25-1 to TRBJ2-7; 7 positions match TRBD2. Per the germline V gene, CDR1 is MGHDK and CDR2 is SYGVNS. V trimming: 6 bases; J trimming: 1 base; junction bases outside the gene matches: 12. The length of the CDR3 is 16 residues. CDR3 in amino acids: CASSLRMASGSYEQYF. For the CDR3, the DNA is TGTGCCAGCAGCCTCAGAATGGCTAGCGGTTCCTACGAGCAGTACTTC.

This clone was recorded once. The CDR3 region is CASSPRQGGRSYGYTF. The DNA of the CDR3 is TGTGCCAGCAGCCCCAGACAGGGCGGAAGGAGCTATGGCTACACCTTC. V gene TRBV11-1 combines with J gene TRBJ1-2; TRBD1 aligns across 7 bases. V shed 5 bases, J shed 4 bases, and the junction held 13 bases outside the gene matches. Germline V CDR1 and CDR2: SGHAT, FQDESV (reference sequence). The CDR3 length is 16 residues. Together with reference TRBV11-1 and TRBJ1-2, the CDR3 gives the full variable domain: EAEVAQSPRYKITEKSQAVAFWCDPISGHATLYWYRQILGQGPELLVQFQDESVVDDSQLPKDRFSAERLKGVDSTLKIQPAELGDSAMYLCASSPRQGGRSYGYTFGSGTRLTVV.